The 31 T cell receptor beta chains in this list originate from one sample, sequenced in a study of response to subunit inactivated influenza vaccine. Each CDR3 protein gets one entry after TCRdb re-called the RT-PCR reads with MiXCR. This table holds hundreds of thousands of distinct CDR3 sequences, 12% to 15% found once. This material consisted of PBMCs from blood, taken around two weeks before vaccination. The receptors here all came from a man in his fifties who received an inactivated influenza vaccine.

V gene TRBV15 combines with J gene TRBJ2-5; D is perhaps TRBD1 (6 bases). Deletions cut 0 bases from V and 5 bases from J, with 16 bases between. The V gene's germline CDR1 is LNHNV and CDR2 YYDKDF (reference sequence). The CDR3 covers 16 residues. The CDR3 spells CATSRDNGVGGETQYF. The DNA of the CDR3 is TGTGCCACCAGCAGAGATAACGGGGTAGGGGGTGAGACCCAGTACTTC. Filled out from reference TRBV15 and TRBJ2-5, the complete variable domain reads DAMVIQNPRYQVTQFGKPVTLSCSQTLNHNVMYWYQQKSSQAPKLLFHYYDKDFNNEADTPDNFQSRRPNTSFCFLDIRSPGLGDTAMYLCATSRDNGVGGETQYFGPGTRLLVL.

This clonotype was counted a few times. The chain combines TRBV27 with TRBJ2-3; TRBD2 aligns across 10 bases. This CDR3 spans 20 amino acids. Unmatched junction bases numbered 20, after V lost 4 bases and J lost 4 bases. In germline, CDR1 is MNHEY, CDR2 SMNVEV (reference sequence). In DNA form, the CDR3 reads TGTGCCAGCAGTTCCTCCCCCTGGGCTAGCGGGAGTTATAGAGCAGATACGCAGTATTTT. Translation gives CASSSSPWASGSYRADTQYF.

The chain is built from TRBV6-5 and TRBJ1-6; tentatively, D is TRBD1 (5 bases). Trimming took off 0 bases at V and 7 bases at J, with 13 bases between the two ends. The CDR3 covers 16 residues. In germline, CDR1 is MNHEY, CDR2 SVGAGI. The DNA for the CDR3 is TGTGCCAGCAGTTACTCGCGCGGGGCTGTCAATTCACCCCTCCACTTT. This translates into CASSYSRGAVNSPLHF.

This clonotype was detected a few times. J is TRBJ2-5 and V is TRBV5-1; the D is unclear. The germline CDR1 and CDR2 sequences are SGHRS and YFSETQ. V was pared by 5 bases and J by 2 bases, with 10 bases between. The length of the CDR3 is 13 residues. The CDR3 region is CASSYTTQETQYF. CDR3 nucleotide sequence: TGCGCCAGCAGTTACACTACACAAGAGACCCAGTACTTC.

This clonotype was picked up many times. This chain connects TRBV29-1 to TRBJ2-2; 9 positions match TRBD1. The CDR3 is made up of 14 amino acids. Germline V gives CDR1 SQVTM, CDR2 ANQGSEA. The V gene end was trimmed by 7 bases and the J gene end by 0 bases; junction bases not matched to a gene: 3. The DNA for the CDR3 is TGCAGCGCGAGGACAGGGGCGAACACCGGGGAGCTGTTTTTT. It yields the protein CSARTGANTGELFF.

This clonotype was counted many times. V usage is TRBV7-2 and J usage is TRBJ2-1, with D possibly matching TRBD2 (6 bases). The CDR3 contains 13 residues. The V gene lost 5 bases and the J gene lost 4 bases, with 9 bases spanning the gap. The germline V gene encodes CDR1 SGHTA and CDR2 FQGNSA. CDR3 amino acids: CASSPTRYNEQFF. The DNA of the CDR3 is TGTGCCAGCAGCCCGACTAGGTACAATGAGCAGTTCTTC. The full variable domain, its missing parts supplied by reference TRBV7-2 and TRBJ2-1, is GAGVSQSPSNKVTEKGKDVELRCDPISGHTALYWYRQSLGQGLEFLIYFQGNSAPDKSGLPSDRFSAERTGGSVSTLTIQRTQQEDSAVYLCASSPTRYNEQFFGPGTRLTVL.

Only a few counts were recorded for this clonotype. The gene calls are TRBV7-2 and TRBJ2-7; 7 bases align to TRBD2. Trimming removed 1 base from V and 4 bases from J; junction bases left unmatched: 7. From germline, CDR1 is SGHTA and CDR2 FQGNSA. This CDR3 has 15 amino acids. CDR3 residues: CASSLGGRAIYEQYF. The DNA of the CDR3 is TGTGCCAGCAGCTTAGGGGGGAGGGCCATTTACGAGCAGTACTTC.

This clonotype was detected many times. The chain joins TRBV16 to TRBJ1-5; possible D gene TRBD1, 6 bases. V was shortened by 4 bases and J by 3 bases, with 13 bases between the two germline ends. Germline lookup yields CDR1 KGHSY and CDR2 FQNENV. CDR3 length: 15 amino acids. DNA for the CDR3: TGTGCCAGCAGCCGCCAGGACAGCCTCAATCAGCCCCAGCATTTT. Translating it yields CASSRQDSLNQPQHF.

This clonotype was counted between two and nine times. J is TRBJ1-1 and V is TRBV28; D gene unclear. Trimming stripped 2 bases from V and 3 bases from J, with 16 bases between. CDR1 is MDHEN and CDR2 is SYDVKM in the germline V gene. There are 16 residues in the CDR3. The CDR3 bases are TGTGCCAGCAGTTTAGGAGGAGGAGGGAGTTACACTGAAGCTTTCTTT. This translates into CASSLGGGGSYTEAFF.

V is TRBV12-3 or TRBV12-4 and J is TRBJ2-7; a possible D gene is TRBD2 (6 bases). The CDR3 spans 14 residues. V lost 6 bases, J lost 2 bases, and 14 bases lay in between. The CDR3 nucleotides are TGTGCCAGCAGCACTGGAGGGCCGACCTACGAGCAGTACTTC. Protein product: CASSTGGPTYEQYF.

This chain joins TRBV6-6 and TRBJ2-7; possibly TRBD1 for D (6 bases). Trimming removed 10 bases from V and 6 bases from J, with 19 bases in between. The CDR3 spans 13 residues. CDR1 is MNHNY and CDR2 is SVGAGI in the germline V gene (reference sequence). DNA for the CDR3: TGTGCCACCATTTCTGGGGGCCCCGGCGAGCAGTACTTC. The encoded protein is CATISGGPGEQYF.

This clonotype was picked up a small number of times. V usage is TRBV4-3 and J usage is TRBJ2-2, with D perhaps being TRBD1 or TRBD2 (5 bases each). Trimming removed 3 bases from V and 1 base from J, with 9 bases in between. The CDR3 length is 15 residues. Germline V lookup: CDR1 LGHNA, CDR2 YSLEER. The CDR3 loop is CASSQGVENTGELFF. DNA of the CDR3: TGCGCCAGCAGCCAGGGGGTTGAGAACACCGGGGAGCTGTTTTTT.

This clonotype has only a few counts. The rearrangement links TRBV6-5 to TRBJ2-2, with D maybe TRBD2 (5 bases). Germline CDR1 reads MNHEY; CDR2 reads SVGAGI. The CDR3 runs to 16 residues. Trimming shortened V by 0 bases and J by 4 bases, and 12 bases separated the two germline ends. The CDR3 DNA sequence: TGTGCCAGCAGTTACTCGCCCGGCGCGGGCACCGGGGAGCTGTTTTTT. As protein: CASSYSPGAGTGELFF.

Remarks on this clonotype: This could be a read error, since a much larger clone is one nucleotide away. The DNA for the CDR3 is TGTGTCAGCAGTTTAAATACGCAGTATTTT. Residues: CVSSLNTQYF. The J gene is TRBJ2-3, the V gene TRBV12-3 or TRBV12-4, with no clear D. This CDR3 is built from 10 residues.

This sequence joins TRBV15 and TRBJ1-1, with a tentative D call TRBD1 (5 bases). The CDR3 totals 12 residues. Germline CDR1 LNHNV, CDR2 YYDKDF (reference sequence). V was shortened by 1 base and J by 8 bases, with 8 bases between the two germline ends. CDR3 nucleotides: TGTGCCACCAGCAGAGTAAAGGGGGAAGCTTTCTTT. This encodes CATSRVKGEAFF.

This clonotype has just a few counts. V is TRBV6-1 and J is TRBJ2-3; a possible D gene is TRBD2 (6 bases). Per germline, CDR1 MNHNS and CDR2 SASEGT. V was shortened by 8 bases and J by 10 bases, with 19 bases between the two germline ends. CDR3 length: 13 amino acids. DNA of the CDR3: TGTGCCAGCCACACAGGCGGTACGGGGGCGCAGTATTTT. This gives the protein CASHTGGTGAQYF.

This clonotype was detected only a few times. This chain uses TRBV6-2 or TRBV6-3 with TRBJ2-6; perhaps TRBD2 as D (6 bases). The CDR3 contains 18 residues. CDR1 and CDR2 (germline): MNHEY, SVGEGT. V was trimmed by 6 bases and J by 0 bases, leaving 18 bases between them. CDR3 bases: TGTGCCAGCAGCCCCGGGACTTTTCTAAGCTCTGGGGCCAACGTCCTGACTTTC. Protein sequence: CASSPGTFLSSGANVLTF.

This clonotype occurred a few times. V gene TRBV9 combines with J gene TRBJ2-7, with 7 bases aligning to TRBD1. The trim removed 0 bases at V and 0 bases at J, leaving 6 bases unmatched. The CDR3 is 16 amino acids. CDR1 and CDR2 (germline): SGDLS, YYNGEE. The DNA of the CDR3 is TGTGCCAGCAGCGTAGAATGGGACAGCAGCTCCTACGAGCAGTACTTC. Amino acids: CASSVEWDSSSYEQYF.

This clonotype was found many times. The chain carries TRBV20-1 and TRBJ2-7, with 14 bases lining up with TRBD2. Germline V lookup: CDR1 DFQATT, CDR2 SNEGSKA (reference sequence). The CDR3 runs 11 residues. The CDR3, as DNA: TGCGGGACTAGCGGGAGTTACGAGCAGTACTTC. Translating it yields CGTSGSYEQYF.

The chain couples TRBV6-2 or TRBV6-3 to TRBJ2-7, with D tentatively TRBD2 (5 bases). This CDR3 has 13 amino acids. The V end was cut by 6 bases, the J end by 7 bases, with 16 bases between. The germline V gene encodes CDR1 MNHEY and CDR2 SVGEGT. CDR3 sequence reads: CASSSWDAGEQYF. CDR3 DNA: TGTGCCAGCAGCTCGTGGGATGCGGGTGAGCAGTACTTC.

The gene calls are TRBV12-3 or TRBV12-4 and TRBJ2-7; perhaps D is TRBD1 or TRBD2 (5 bases each). With 4 bases removed from V and 7 bases from J, the gap between germline ends came to 17 bases. CDR3 size: 14 residues. The DNA of the CDR3 is TGTGCCAGCAGTTCGGGGCAGGCGACGAGTGAGCAGTACTTC. This gives the protein CASSSGQATSEQYF.

This clonotype was counted a few times. The chain joins TRBV11-1 to TRBJ2-1; the match to TRBD2 covers 16 bases. CDR3 length: 19 amino acids. Germline V CDR1 and CDR2: SGHAT, FQDESV (reference sequence). The ends lost 10 bases at V and 10 bases at J; junction bases unmatched: 22. This chain's CDR3 is CATIIFGTSGGASGREQFF. CDR3 in DNA: TGTGCCACCATCATATTCGGGACTAGCGGGGGGGCCTCAGGGCGGGAGCAGTTCTTC.

This chain uses TRBV7-8 with TRBJ2-6; D not certain. The CDR3 totals 13 residues. The V gene's germline CDR1 is SGHVS and CDR2 FQNEAQ. V lost 5 bases, J lost 5 bases, and 7 bases lay in between. The chain's CDR3 is CASSTPRANVLTF. CDR3 DNA sequence: TGTGCCAGCAGCACTCCCCGGGCCAACGTCCTGACTTTC.

This clonotype was counted at least ten times. The chain has TRBV7-2 and TRBJ2-1, with D unresolved. Germline CDR1 SGHTA, CDR2 FQGNSA. Trimming pared 0 bases from V and 1 base from J, leaving 13 bases between. The CDR3 is made up of 17 amino acids. The CDR3, as DNA: TGTGCCAGCAGCTTAGCGGGGTACACGAGGTCCTACAATGAGCAGTTCTTC. It yields the protein CASSLAGYTRSYNEQFF.

This clonotype has ten or more counts. This rearrangement joins TRBV4-1 to TRBJ2-5; D gene unclear. Germline values: CDR1 MGHRA, CDR2 YSYEKL. With 2 bases removed from V and 2 bases from J, the gap between germline ends came to 9 bases. The CDR3 loop spans 14 amino acids. The CDR3 is CASSQQLVQETQYF. CDR3 sequence (DNA): TGCGCCAGCAGCCAACAACTTGTGCAAGAGACCCAGTACTTC.

This rearrangement joins TRBV5-1 to TRBJ2-2; 9 bases map to TRBD2. CDR1 is SGHRS and CDR2 is YFSETQ in the germline V gene. With 5 bases clipped from V and 1 base from J, the junction kept 6 bases outside the gene matches. The CDR3 contains 16 residues. The CDR3 protein is CASRLTTSGNTGELFF. CDR3 in DNA: TGCGCCAGCAGATTGACGACTAGCGGGAACACCGGGGAGCTGTTTTTT.

This clonotype showed up many times. The CDR3 is CASSHGSISNEQFF. As DNA, the CDR3 is TGTGCCAGCAGCCACGGGTCGATCAGCAATGAGCAGTTCTTC. The chain is built from TRBV6-1 and TRBJ2-1; D ambiguous. The germline V and J ends were trimmed by 6 bases and 6 bases, with 15 bases remaining between them. Per germline, CDR1 MNHNS and CDR2 SASEGT. This CDR3 region has 14 residues.

This clonotype showed up just a few times. This chain links TRBV29-1 with TRBJ1-2; D is ambiguous. The V end lost 5 bases, the J end lost 3 bases, and 7 bases lay between the germline ends. The CDR3 is 11 residues long. Germline V CDR1 and CDR2: SQVTM, ANQGSEA. In nucleotides, the CDR3 is TGCAGCGTTAGTGCGGACTATGGCTACACCTTC. Its translation: CSVSADYGYTF.

This clonotype was seen only once. The V and J genes are TRBV6-1 and TRBJ1-5; a possible D gene is TRBD1 (5 bases). CDR1 is MNHNS, CDR2 SASEGT, per germline. With 3 bases removed from V and 5 bases from J, the gap between germline ends came to 17 bases. The CDR3 spans 16 residues. This CDR3 is CASSDPGRPGYQPQHF. CDR3 bases: TGTGCCAGCAGTGACCCGGGAAGACCAGGGTATCAGCCCCAGCATTTT.

This chain connects TRBV20-1 to TRBJ2-4, with a possible D match to TRBD2 (5 bases). This CDR3 region has 14 residues. Trimming took 4 bases from V and 0 from J, leaving 10 bases between them. CDR1 and CDR2 from the germline V gene are DFQATT and SNEGSKA (reference sequence). CDR3 nucleotide sequence: TGCAGTGCTACAGAGGCGGGAGCCAAAAACATTCAGTACTTC. Its protein is CSATEAGAKNIQYF.

A few counts support this clonotype. The J gene is TRBJ2-1, the V gene TRBV5-6, with TRBD1 matching over 10 bases. With V trimmed by 7 bases and J by 7 bases, 11 bases remained unmatched. Germline V gene data show CDR1 as SGHDT and CDR2 as YYEEEE. The length of the CDR3 is 15 residues. The CDR3 nucleotides read TGTGCCAGCCAGGCCCGGGACAGGGGCCGAAATGAGCAGTTCTTC. Translating it yields CASQARDRGRNEQFF. Based on the CDR3 plus reference TRBV5-6 and TRBJ2-1, the full variable domain is DAGVTQSPTHLIKTRGQQVTLRCSPKSGHDTVSWYQQALGQGPQFIFQYYEEEERQRGNFPDRFSGHQFPNYSSELNVNALLLGDSALYLCASQARDRGRNEQFFGPGTRLTVL.